This TCR beta chain was recorded in a study of shared clonotypes between healthy human individuals. Across the study: There were three CD4 naive, three CD4 memory, two CD8 naive and one CD8 memory plates per donor.

Trimming removed 7 bases from V and 2 bases from J; junction bases left unmatched: 5. The CDR3 consists of 14 residues. Germline CDR1 is MNHNS and CDR2 is SASEGT. On this clone itself: The antigen remains unidentified.

TCRdb's table, derived via immunoSEQ multiplex PCR, lists solely in-frame clones and lacks some. The sample records about 2.4 million clones, 93% being singletons. Findings and limits, study-wide: Several donors held approximately 4.5% of naive CD4 clonotypes in common.

This chain joins TRBV6-1 and TRBJ2-7; 10 bases agree with TRBD2. This clonotype was obtained from a young man in good health. Some clones in this sample may be carry-over from other donors' samples. The source material was naive CD4+ T cells from PBMCs. The sample's subset: CD45RA+ positively selected. The CDR3: CASTTSGITYEQYF. The CDR3 DNA reads TGTGCCAGCACCACTAGCGGGATCACCTACGAGCAGTACTTC.